This T cell receptor beta chain was obtained from a study of shared clonotypes between healthy human individuals. In the study overall: Sampling drew on donors who were a couple of women and a few men aged 18 to 49. Study outcomes and limitations: Sharing across a few donors was seen in roughly 5% of naive CD4 clonotypes.

The repertoire was sequenced with immunoSEQ multiplex PCR; TCRdb's copy has only in-frame clones and lacks some. The table lists about 1 million clones, 75% of them singletons, with around 1.5% in the top ten. Concerning this clone itself: No antigen is known for it.

V lost 7 bases to trimming and J lost 1 base, with 14 bases between them. CDR3 size: 14 residues. Germline loops: CDR1 MNHEY, CDR2 SVGAGI. Splitting the CD4+ cells yielded a CD45RA+ naive subset and a CD45RA-negative memory subset. V and J are TRBV6-5 and TRBJ2-7, with D perhaps TRBD2 (6 bases). The TCR sequence derives from a man younger than 35 in good health. The material sequenced was memory CD4+ T cells sorted from blood. Stated subset: CD45RA-negative fraction. Here the CDR3 DNA reads TGTGCCAGCACCGGAACAGCGGGTTCCTACGAGCAGTACTTC. Translation: CASTGTAGSYEQYF.